The source of this T cell receptor beta chain is a study of CD8 T cells in ankylosing spondylitis. The CDR3 has 16 amino acids. V shed 4 bases, J shed 5 bases, and the junction held 7 bases outside the gene matches. The V gene's germline CDR1 is SGHNT and CDR2 YENEEA. This clonotype was seen at least ten times. With molecular barcodes, quantitative 5'-RACE was used to make the TCR beta libraries. TCRdb re-analysed the 5' RACE reads in MiXCR, keeping a single row per CDR3 protein. Of approximately 100,000 distinct CDR3 sequences in the sample, less than 25% were seen once. The chain employs TRBV11-3 and TRBJ2-1, with TRBD2 identical over 11 bases. The receptor comes from a male donor with ankylosing spondylitis. Sequencing used synovial fluid, either unsorted or a sorted T cell fraction (not recorded which). For the CDR3, the DNA is TGTGCCAGCAGCTCCGGACTAGCGGGTTGGGACAATGAGCAGTTCTTC. It specifies CASSSGLAGWDNEQFF.